This TCR beta chain was obtained from a study of response to subunit inactivated influenza vaccine (dated by TCRdb to 2016 to 2018). With respect to the entire study: Deep quantitative profiling of the T cell receptor repertoire was used in the study to follow responses to a trivalent subunit inactivated influenza vaccine.

The method behind the library was RT-PCR. Instrument on record: Illumina HiSeq 2500. Through fastp at Q25 and MiXCR, TCRdb rebuilt clones from the public reads, retaining in-frame beta chains. Rows merge per CDR3 protein into single entries with the most common DNA and genes. A total of about 650,000 distinct CDR3 sequences appear in this sample, more than 15% of them only once. Around a tenth of the sample is held by the ten biggest clonotypes. This clonotype was counted once. Its recognized antigen is unknown. The sample holds no much larger clone one base away, and base qualities are not on file. A single read constitutes weak evidence. Reading from cysteine to phenylalanine, the CDR3 counts 13 amino acids. The DNA shown is the 39-base CDR3, in frame from base 1. V is shortened by 5 bases, J by 6 bases, and the region joining them spans 10 bases. From a lookup of the germline V gene, CDR1 and CDR2 are SGHTA and FQGTGA.

Points the paper makes about the study in general: The authors proposed that each seasonal influenza vaccination may bring in only a limited number of new T cells.

Recombination connected TRBV7-3 to TRBJ2-2; the D gene is perhaps TRBD1, from 5 matching bases. The sequence was collected from a man aged 50 to 59 who received an inactivated influenza vaccine. Donor details come from another sample of the same person, matched by shared clones. The input for sequencing was PBMCs from blood, taken 11 to 12 days after vaccination. The CDR3 amino acid sequence is: CASSPQAPGELFF. The bases are TGTGCCAGCAGCCCACAGGCGCCCGGGGAGCTGTTTTTT.